The 22 T cell receptor beta chains below all came from one sample that was sequenced in a study of Graves' ophthalmopathy and Graves' hyperthyroidism. TCR beta CDR3 amplification used RNA transcripts. Second-round multiplex PCR came after first-round RT-PCR with HTBI primers. Via MiXCR, TCRdb re-called the multiplex PCR reads, giving one row per CDR3 protein. The table includes around 520,000 distinct CDR3 sequences, approximately 37% detected once. The sample comprised peripheral blood or thyroid tissue (not recorded which). These receptors were collected from an adult man with Graves' hyperthyroidism.

This clonotype was recorded at least ten times. This chain links TRBV25-1 with TRBJ2-7; 7 bases match TRBD1. CDR3 length: 14 amino acids. V dropped 5 bases and J dropped 4; count of bases not matched to a gene: 8. The germline gives CDR1 MGHDK, CDR2 SYGVNS. The CDR3 bases are TGTGCCAGCAGTTCGATACAGGGGAGTTACGAGCAGTACTTC. Translating gives CASSSIQGSYEQYF.

This clonotype was seen only a few times. The rearrangement links TRBV2 to TRBJ2-6, with D possibly matching TRBD1 (5 bases). The CDR3 contains 14 residues. Germline V CDR1 and CDR2: SNHLY, FYNNEI. The V end was cut by 1 base, the J end by 4 bases, with 5 bases between. CDR3 nucleotide sequence: TGTGCCAGCAGTGAAGGACAGGGGGCCAACGTCCTGACTTTC. It translates to CASSEGQGANVLTF.

The chain has TRBV19 and TRBJ2-3, with 11 bases fitting TRBD2. The CDR3 loop spans 15 amino acids. J gave up 4 bases and V 5 bases, and 5 bases lay outside the gene matches. The germline V gene has CDR1 LNHDA and CDR2 SQIVND (reference sequence). The DNA for the CDR3 is TGTGCCAGTAGTCAGGGACTAGCGGCCTCAGATACGCAGTATTTT. Translated: CASSQGLAASDTQYF.

Ten or more counts support this clonotype. The chain combines TRBV29-1 with TRBJ2-7; 9 bases line up with TRBD1. The CDR3 consists of 17 residues. Germline V gene lookup returns CDR1 SQVTM and CDR2 ANQGSEA. The V gene end was trimmed by 6 bases and the J gene end by 4 bases; junction bases not matched to a gene: 19. CDR3 coding DNA: TGCAGCGTGGAGGACAGGGGAGAGAGGGGCGGTATATACGAGCAGTACTTC. Its translation is CSVEDRGERGGIYEQYF.

Regarding this clonotype: A read error is possible here, since a much larger clone lies one base away. The chain links TRBV6-5 to TRBJ2-5; D not certain. Trimming cost V 11 bases and J 2 bases, with 18 bases left between them. The CDR3 length is 14 residues. The germline CDR1 and CDR2 sequences are MNHEY and SVGAGI. CDR3 sequence reads: CAGTPLGQQETQYF. The DNA for the CDR3 is TGTGCCGGCACCCCCCTTGGGCAGCAAGAGACCCAGTACTTC.

Points on this clonotype: Germline and junction disagree at one end, which may indicate a read error. The chain uses TRBV15 and TRBJ2-5; 10 positions match TRBD2. The CDR3 has 17 amino acids. Germline V gene data show CDR1 as LNHNV and CDR2 as YYDKDF (reference sequence). CDR3 protein: CASSLAVTSGTQETQYF. CDR3 in DNA: TGTGCCAGCAGCTTAGCGGTTACTAGCGGGACCCAAGAGACCCAGTACTTC.

The chain joins TRBV20-1 to TRBJ2-7; the D gene is possibly TRBD2 (7 bases). Trimming removed 1 base at V and 6 bases at J, with 13 bases between. This CDR3 comprises 13 residues. Germline V gene data show CDR1 as DFQATT and CDR2 as SNEGSKA (reference sequence). For the CDR3, the DNA is TGCAGTGCTAGAGTTCGGGGGGCTTCCGAGCAGTACTTC. Protein: CSARVRGASEQYF.

The CDR3 is CASSQLQGLFGYEQYF. The CDR3 DNA is TGTGCCAGCAGCCAACTCCAGGGGCTTTTTGGCTACGAGCAGTACTTC. The genes are TRBV3-1 and TRBJ2-7, with D possibly being TRBD1 (6 bases). V was cut by 2 bases and J by 3 bases, with 17 bases left in between. Germline CDR1 is LGHDT and CDR2 is YNNKEL (reference sequence). This CDR3 region has 16 residues.

This clonotype was seen more than once but under ten times. The CDR3 DNA reads TGTGCCAGCAGTTCCTTGGTTCTTACCGGGACAGGGGGTAACACTGAAGCTTTCTTT. Amino acid sequence: CASSSLVLTGTGGNTEAFF. The chain combines TRBV27 with TRBJ1-1, with 11 bases that match TRBD1. CDR3 length equals 19 residues. CDR1 is MNHEY, CDR2 SMNVEV, per germline (reference sequence). Germline trimming cut 4 bases from V and 2 bases from J; bases unmatched to any gene: 15.

This chain uses TRBV7-9 with TRBJ2-3, with 10 nucleotides matching TRBD2. The CDR3 length is 18 residues. CDR1 is SEHNR, CDR2 FQNEAQ, per germline (reference sequence). Trimming cost V 1 base and J 4 bases; bases outside gene matches: 11. The CDR3 DNA is TGTGCCAGCAGCTTAGTGTGGCGGGCTAGCGGGAGTGCAGATACGCAGTATTTT. Encoded protein: CASSLVWRASGSADTQYF. Supplemented by reference TRBV7-9 and TRBJ2-3, the full variable domain reads DTGVSQNPRHKITKRGQNVTFRCDPISEHNRLYWYRQTLGQGPEFLTYFQNEAQLEKSRLLSDRFSAERPKGSFSTLEIQRTEQGDSAMYLCASSLVWRASGSADTQYFGPGTRLTVL.

About this clonotype itself: A junction end diverges from the germline sequence, so it may reflect a read error. The V gene is TRBV7-7, the J gene TRBJ2-3; 11 bases fit TRBD1. CDR1 is SSHAT and CDR2 is FNYEAQ in the germline V gene (reference sequence). The CDR3 contains 14 residues. In DNA form, the CDR3 reads TGTGCTAGCAAACGGACAGGGGGCCTAGATACGCAGTATTTT. Translated, it gives CASKRTGGLDTQYF.

For this clonotype: A much more abundant neighbour one base away suggests this may be a read error. This chain joins TRBV5-1 and TRBJ1-1; 7 nucleotides match TRBD1. Trimming took 0 bases from V and 6 from J; bases not matched to a gene: 5. CDR1 and CDR2 (germline): SGHRS, YFSETQ. CDR3 length: 14 amino acids. Here the CDR3 reads CASSLVGGRAEAFF. DNA for the CDR3: TGCGCCAGCAGCTTGGTAGGGGGCAGAGCTGAAGCTTTCTTT.

In this sample, this clonotype turned up a few times. J is TRBJ1-1 and V is TRBV5-1, with D uncertain. Between the trimmed V and J ends, which lost 4 bases and 5 bases, there was a span of 15 bases. The CDR3 is 14 residues long. Germline CDR1 reads SGHRS; CDR2 reads YFSETQ. CDR3 region: CASSLTTGTTEAFF. In DNA form, the CDR3 reads TGCGCCAGCAGCCTAACCACGGGTACAACTGAAGCTTTCTTT.

The chain combines TRBV7-9 with TRBJ2-3, with a possible D match to TRBD2 (5 bases). The CDR3 is 14 residues long. The V and J ends lost 7 bases and 1 base respectively, with 12 bases between them. From germline, CDR1 is SEHNR and CDR2 FQNEAQ (reference sequence). The CDR3 bases are TGTGCCAGCACCCTACTCGGGGGCACAGATACGCAGTATTTT. This sequence encodes CASTLLGGTDTQYF.

The CDR3 loop is CASSFSDQPQHF. CDR3 nucleotides: TGTGCCAGCAGTTTTTCAGATCAGCCCCAGCATTTT. The chain is built from TRBV12-3 or TRBV12-4 and TRBJ1-5, with unresolved D. V was shortened by 3 bases and J by 5 bases, with 5 bases between the two germline ends. The CDR3 sequence is 12 residues long.

The sample holds many counts of this clonotype. The chain has TRBV9 and TRBJ2-2, with a tentative D call TRBD2 (7 bases). V lost 3 bases and J 0 bases, leaving 15 bases between the germline ends. Germline lookup yields CDR1 SGDLS and CDR2 YYNGEE. The length of the CDR3 is 17 residues. CDR3 sequence: CASSGGGLAANTGELFF. The CDR3 DNA follows: TGTGCCAGCAGCGGGGGGGGGCTAGCGGCGAACACCGGGGAGCTGTTTTTT.

Comments on this clonotype: A read error may produce the germline difference seen at one junction end. This sequence joins TRBV10-2 and TRBJ2-7; 8 bases match TRBD2. Germline V CDR1 and CDR2: WSHSY, SAAADI. This CDR3 is built from 15 residues. Here the CDR3 DNA reads TGTGCCAGCAGCCAAGCGGGACTAGATCCCTACGAGCAGTACTTC. It encodes CASSQAGLDPYEQYF.

This clonotype was counted a few times. V is TRBV12-3 or TRBV12-4 and J is TRBJ2-7, with D hard to call. This CDR3 has 19 amino acids. V lost 3 bases and J 0 bases, leaving 24 bases between the germline ends. In DNA, the CDR3 is TGTGCCAGCAGTTTCGCCCCCCCCTTTGCCGCCGCGCCCTCCTACGAGCAGTACTTC. Protein sequence: CASSFAPPFAAAPSYEQYF.

This clonotype was recorded many times. This chain connects TRBV2 to TRBJ2-5; TRBD1 matches 7 bases. V was clipped by 5 bases and J by 1 base; unmatched bases: 4. CDR3 size: 14 residues. CDR1 SNHLY and CDR2 FYNNEI come from the germline V gene. The CDR3 DNA sequence: TGTGCCAGCAGTAACGACAGGGCCCAAGAGACCCAGTACTTC. Its protein product is CASSNDRAQETQYF.

The rearrangement links TRBV30 to TRBJ1-2; tentative D call: TRBD1 (5 bases). V lost 0 bases, J lost 3 bases, and 8 bases lay in between. CDR1 is GTSNPN and CDR2 is SVGIG in the germline V gene (reference sequence). The CDR3 has 13 amino acids. The CDR3 reads CAWSVDTYYGYTF. In DNA form, the CDR3 reads TGTGCCTGGAGTGTGGACACGTACTATGGCTACACCTTC.

The gene calls are TRBV29-1 and TRBJ2-7; a possible D gene is TRBD1 (6 bases). This CDR3 contains 15 residues. V lost 7 bases and J lost 9, with 28 bases in between. In germline, CDR1 is SQVTM, CDR2 ANQGSEA. Written as DNA, the CDR3 is TGCAGCGCCAAACAGGGATCCTGGGGCACAGATACGCAGTACTTC. Translating it yields CSAKQGSWGTDTQYF.

This clonotype was counted many times. This chain connects TRBV20-1 to TRBJ2-6; no clear D gene. Trimming took off 4 bases at V and 0 bases at J, with 7 bases between the two ends. This CDR3 contains 14 residues. The germline CDR1 and CDR2 sequences are DFQATT and SNEGSKA (reference sequence). CDR3 coding DNA: TGCAGTGCTACTCGCAGCTCTGGGGCCAACGTCCTGACTTTC. It codes for CSATRSSGANVLTF.